The TCR beta chain under discussion was sequenced for a study of Ad26.COV2.S vaccination and SARS-CoV-2 variants. Study-wide context: The donor belonged to the COV1001 Ad26.COV2.S trial arm. Ad26.COV2.S was injected intramuscularly once or twice, 56 days apart.

Regarding this clone: Antigen: not known.

The CDR3 length is 14 residues. Germline CDR1 SGHRS, CDR2 YFSETQ. Trimming stripped 0 bases from V and 3 bases from J, with 8 bases between. Whole-study results and caveats: Substantial breadth was reported for post-vaccination spike-specific CD8+ and CD4+ T cells.

Clones were read by immunoSEQ multiplex PCR, and TCRdb kept only the in-frame ones, dropping some. Of hundreds of thousands of clones listed, roughly 90% are singletons. Treatment described: roughly 20 received Ad26.COV2.S at low or high dose, single or two shots; roughly five received placebo; per-sample allocation not given. Collection of the samples took place on day 63 after the first injection of vaccine or placebo. This TCR was recovered from a person between 18 and 60 years old who received the Ad26.COV2.S COVID-19 vaccine or a placebo. The chain has TRBV5-1 and TRBJ2-3; D not resolved. This specimen was peripheral blood, taken in a trial of Ad26.COV2.S vaccine versus placebo. The DNA of the CDR3 is TGCGCCAGCAGCTTGGAGTTAAGGACAGATACGCAGTATTTT. Translating gives CASSLELRTDTQYF.